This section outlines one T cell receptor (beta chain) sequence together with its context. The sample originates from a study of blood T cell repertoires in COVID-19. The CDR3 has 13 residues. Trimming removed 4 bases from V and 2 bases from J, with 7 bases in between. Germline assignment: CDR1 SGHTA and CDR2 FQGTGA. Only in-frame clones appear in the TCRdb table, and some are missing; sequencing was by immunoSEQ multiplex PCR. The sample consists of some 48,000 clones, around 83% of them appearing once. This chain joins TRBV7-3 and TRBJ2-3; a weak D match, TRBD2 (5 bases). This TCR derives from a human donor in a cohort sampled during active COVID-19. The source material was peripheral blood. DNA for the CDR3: TGTGCCAGCAGCTCGGACTTCACAGATACGCAGTATTTT. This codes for CASSSDFTDTQYF.